Sequencing of this TCR beta chain was carried out in a study of identical twins. Study observations and caveats: An excess of low generation probability was shown by twin-shared out-of-frame alpha sequences.

The CDR3 contains 14 residues. The trim removed 1 base at V and 9 bases at J, leaving 6 bases unmatched. The germline V gene encodes CDR1 SNHLY and CDR2 FYNNEI. One entry per CDR3 protein results from TCRdb running MiXCR on the 5' RACE reads. The repertoire consists of 300,000 to 350,000 distinct CDR3 sequences, with around an eighth occurring once and the leading ten covering approximately 7.5%. This clonotype was seen only a few times. No antigen is known for it. The data were also submitted as part of a second study, on yellow fever vaccine responses in identical twins.

The J gene is TRBJ2-1, the V gene TRBV2, with 7 bases fitting TRBD1. The sequenced sample consisted of CD8+ T cells sorted from blood. This TCR was sampled from a woman aged 18-35 years in good health. This CDR3 reads CASSEGLTGTEQFF. CDR3 DNA: TGTGCCAGCAGTGAAGGATTGACAGGGACTGAGCAGTTCTTC.